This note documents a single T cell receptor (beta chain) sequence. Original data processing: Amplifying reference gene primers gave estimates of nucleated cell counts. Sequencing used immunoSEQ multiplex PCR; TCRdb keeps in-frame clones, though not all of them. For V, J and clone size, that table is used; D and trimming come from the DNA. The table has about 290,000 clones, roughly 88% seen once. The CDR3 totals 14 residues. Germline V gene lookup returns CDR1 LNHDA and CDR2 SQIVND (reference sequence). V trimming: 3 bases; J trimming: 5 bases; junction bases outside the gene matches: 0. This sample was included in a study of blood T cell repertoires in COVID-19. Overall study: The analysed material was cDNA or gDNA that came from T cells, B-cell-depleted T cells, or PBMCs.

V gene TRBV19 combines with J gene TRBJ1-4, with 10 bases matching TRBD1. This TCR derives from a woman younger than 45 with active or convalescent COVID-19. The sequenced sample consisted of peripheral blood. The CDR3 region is CASSMGQGNEKLFF. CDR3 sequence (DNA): TGTGCCAGTAGTATGGGACAGGGGAATGAAAAACTGTTTTTT.